The entry below gives a single TCR beta chain sequence along with its context. Its antigen remains unidentified. Individual cDNA molecules had unique molecular identifiers attached to them by the library. TCRdb re-called the RACE reads with MiXCR, one entry per CDR3 protein. The sample includes under 300,000 distinct CDR3 sequences, 7.5% to 10% of them seen just once. The sample is drawn from a study of human T cells and chemical hapten exposure. Overall study context: Patch tests delivered 0.01% DPC to the upper back and were evaluated at 6 days. The study's findings and limits: High-frequency TCRs, those above 1 in 1000, stayed the same after DPC sensitization. In comparison with controls, expanded TCRs gave rise to a significantly larger number of large CDR3 similarity clusters.

The time point is: pre-sensitization, week 0. Treatment specified: therapeutic diphenylcyclopropenone sensitization with weekly scalp DPC. The specimen was whole blood, collected in connection with sensitization to the hapten diphenylcyclopropenone (DPC). The TCR comes from a middle-aged woman with alopecia areata. Some clones in this sample may be carry-over from other donors' samples.

CDR3 sequence: CASSKLAGGLTDTQYF. In DNA, the CDR3 is TGTGCCAGCAGCAAGCTAGCGGGAGGGCTAACAGATACGCAGTATTTT. The V gene is TRBV7-2, the J gene TRBJ2-3, with 12 bases fitting TRBD2. Trimming at V came to 5 bases and at J to 3 bases, leaving 6 bases not matched to a gene. This CDR3 contains 16 residues. Germline V gene data show CDR1 as SGHTA and CDR2 as FQGNSA.